What follows are 4 T cell receptor beta chains derived from one specimen sequenced in a study of blood T cell repertoires in COVID-19. Profiling relied on immunoSEQ multiplex PCR, and the TCRdb table lists in-frame clones only, not all of them. This table has 400,000 or so clones, approximately 87% appearing once. The specimen was PBMCs or T cells enriched from blood (not recorded which). The origin of the receptors is a man aged 40-49 years in a cohort exposed to, infected with or recovered from COVID-19 (not recorded which).

This clone occurred a few times. V usage is TRBV7-9 and J usage is TRBJ1-4; 7 positions agree with TRBD1. Per the germline V gene, CDR1 is SEHNR and CDR2 is FQNEAQ (reference sequence). This CDR3 is 16 amino acids long. With V trimmed by 5 bases and J by 6 bases, 12 bases remained unmatched. The CDR3 DNA is TGTGCCAGCAGCCCGGGACAGACAACTCCCTATGAAAAACTGTTTTTT. This codes for CASSPGQTTPYEKLFF.

The rearrangement links TRBV27 to TRBJ1-4, with D possibly matching TRBD1 (6 bases). From germline, CDR1 is MNHEY and CDR2 SMNVEV (reference sequence). V dropped 5 bases and J dropped 13 bases, with 11 bases sitting between them. There are 11 residues in the CDR3. CDR3 amino acids: CASSDGRGLFF. The CDR3 DNA is TGTGCCAGCAGTGATGGCAGGGGACTGTTTTTT.

The J gene is TRBJ2-7, the V gene TRBV11-2; 8 positions match TRBD2. This CDR3 comprises 13 residues. V trimming: 6 bases; J trimming: 3 bases; junction bases outside the gene matches: 4. The germline V gene encodes CDR1 SGHAT and CDR2 FQNNGV. The CDR3 here is CASRSGTSYEQYF. The CDR3 DNA is TGTGCCAGCAGGAGTGGGACTAGCTACGAGCAGTACTTC.

This chain connects TRBV11-3 to TRBJ2-7; 10 bases fit TRBD1. This CDR3 region has 15 residues. Trimming cost V 6 bases and J 3 bases; bases outside gene matches: 8. Per germline, CDR1 SGHNT and CDR2 YENEEA. For the CDR3, the DNA is TGTGCCAGCAGTCGACAGGGGGCGCAGAGCTACGAGCAGTACTTC. Translation gives CASSRQGAQSYEQYF.